Following are 25 T cell receptor beta chains from one sample sequenced in a study of control samples from healthy donors and cancer patients. TCRdb's table, derived via immunoSEQ multiplex PCR, lists solely in-frame clones and lacks some. The sample has 85,000 to 95,000 clones; 90% to 95% are singletons. Input material: blood. The receptors shown here come from a woman aged 30 to 39 in good health.

The rearrangement links TRBV19 to TRBJ1-1, with D possibly being TRBD1 (6 bases). Germline V gene data show CDR1 as LNHDA and CDR2 as SQIVND (reference sequence). CDR3 length equals 17 residues. V lost 8 bases to trimming and J lost 4 bases, with 26 bases between them. The CDR3 loop reads CASPPQRAGEYPTEAFF. For the CDR3, the DNA is TGTGCCAGTCCACCCCAACGGGCAGGGGAGTATCCCACTGAAGCTTTCTTT.

This chain joins TRBV6-5 and TRBJ2-7; D gene unclear. Germline CDR1 and CDR2: MNHEY and SVGAGI. V lost 0 bases and J lost 3, with 12 bases in between. The CDR3 spans 15 residues. DNA of the CDR3: TGTGCCAGCAGTTACTCGAGCAGAATTGACTACGAGCAGTACTTC. The encoded protein is CASSYSSRIDYEQYF.

The chain employs TRBV19 and TRBJ1-2; D is unclear. V gave up 2 bases and J gave up 0 bases, with 16 bases separating them. CDR3 length: 17 amino acids. Germline values: CDR1 LNHDA, CDR2 SQIVND (reference sequence). CDR3 amino acids: CASSIRLVGEANYGYTF. The CDR3 bases are TGTGCCAGTAGTATACGACTGGTGGGCGAAGCTAACTATGGCTACACCTTC.

The chain couples TRBV3-1 (or the pseudogene TRBV3-2) to TRBJ2-5; D not resolved. Trimming removed 0 bases from V and 12 bases from J, with 8 bases in between. This CDR3 region has 11 residues. CDR1 and CDR2 (germline): LGHDT, YNNKEL (reference sequence). CDR3 protein: CASSQDLWEYF. CDR3 nucleotides: TGTGCCAGCAGCCAAGACCTCTGGGAGTACTTC.

This clone showed up just a few times. Other nucleotide sequences in the sample specify the same CDR3. The chain couples TRBV5-1 to TRBJ2-6, with 7 bases identical to TRBD2. There are 14 residues in the CDR3. V was pared by 5 bases and J by 4 bases, with 3 bases of the junction left unmatched. CDR1 is SGHRS and CDR2 is YFSETQ in the germline V gene. DNA of the CDR3: TGCGCCAGCAGTGGGGGAGGGGGGGCCAACGTCCTGACTTTC. It is translated as CASSGGGGANVLTF.

The chain links TRBV2 to TRBJ2-3, with D possibly being TRBD1 (6 bases). The V gene's germline CDR1 is SNHLY and CDR2 FYNNEI. The CDR3 loop spans 14 amino acids. Deletions cut 5 bases from V and 0 bases from J, with 9 bases between. The CDR3 coding sequence is TGTGCCAGCAGTCGGACAGAGAGCACAGATACGCAGTATTTT. It codes for CASSRTESTDTQYF.

V is TRBV5-1 and J is TRBJ2-2; 11 bases are shared with TRBD2. Germline values: CDR1 SGHRS, CDR2 YFSETQ. The CDR3 has 16 amino acids. Unmatched junction bases numbered 3, after V lost 4 bases and J lost 1 base. Here the CDR3 DNA reads TGCGCCAGCAGCCCGGGACTAGCGGTGAACACCGGGGAGCTGTTTTTT. It encodes CASSPGLAVNTGELFF.

This sequence joins TRBV7-8 and TRBJ1-6; D uncertain. From germline, CDR1 is SGHVS and CDR2 FQNEAQ. This CDR3 has 16 residues. Between the trimmed V and J ends, which lost 2 bases and 0 bases, there was a span of 8 bases. The CDR3 nucleotides read TGTGCCAGCAGCTTAATGTCTGGCTCCTATAATTCACCCCTCCACTTT. It translates to CASSLMSGSYNSPLHF. The whole variable domain, remainder taken from reference TRBV7-8 and TRBJ1-6, is GAGVSQSPRYKVAKRGQDVALRCDPISGHVSLFWYQQALGQGPEFLTYFQNEAQLDKSGLPSDRFFAERPEGSVSTLKIQRTQQEDSAVYLCASSLMSGSYNSPLHFGNGTRLTVT.

V gene TRBV12-3 or TRBV12-4 combines with J gene TRBJ2-5, with TRBD2 as a possible D gene (5 bases). This CDR3 spans 13 amino acids. Trimming pared 3 bases from V and 5 bases from J, leaving 10 bases between. The chain's CDR3 is CASSLRAMETQYF. Written as DNA, the CDR3 is TGTGCCAGCAGTTTGAGGGCCATGGAGACCCAGTACTTC.

The chain recombines TRBV20-1 with TRBJ1-5; D is unresolved. CDR3 size: 11 residues. Germline V gene data show CDR1 as DFQATT and CDR2 as SNEGSKA (reference sequence). V lost 4 bases to trimming and J lost 4 bases, with 5 bases between them. The chain's CDR3 is CSAIGNQPQHF. The CDR3, as DNA: TGCAGTGCTATCGGGAATCAGCCCCAGCATTTT.

The gene calls are TRBV7-9 and TRBJ2-7; 9 nucleotides agree with TRBD1. Germline V lookup: CDR1 SEHNR, CDR2 FQNEAQ (reference sequence). V lost 5 bases to trimming and J lost 5 bases; unmatched junction nucleotides: 13. The length of the CDR3 is 16 residues. The CDR3, as DNA: TGTGCCAGCAGCCAGATAACAGGGGGCGCAGGGGACGAGCAGTACTTC. Its translation is CASSQITGGAGDEQYF.

This clone was picked up one time. The V call is TRBV27, the J call TRBJ1-1; no firm D call. Germline V CDR1 and CDR2: MNHEY, SMNVEV (reference sequence). V shed 8 bases and J shed 1 base, with 20 bases lying between them. This CDR3 contains 16 residues. The CDR3 loop reads CASGGGVRLENTEAFF. The CDR3 DNA follows: TGTGCCAGCGGCGGCGGGGTACGTCTAGAGAACACTGAAGCTTTCTTT.

In DNA form, the CDR3 reads TGTGCCAGCAGTTCCGGACCGACACGATACACCGGGGAGCTGTTTTTT. Translating it yields CASSSGPTRYTGELFF. The chain couples TRBV11-3 to TRBJ2-2; D gene uncertain. Between the trimmed V and J ends, which lost 6 bases and 3 bases, there was a span of 17 bases. There are 16 residues in the CDR3. Germline V gives CDR1 SGHNT, CDR2 YENEEA.

The chain employs TRBV6-1 and TRBJ1-5; 7 nucleotides match TRBD1. Trimming at V came to 1 base and at J to 7 bases, leaving 10 bases not matched to a gene. The germline CDR1 and CDR2 sequences are MNHNS and SASEGT. The CDR3 has 16 amino acids. The CDR3 coding sequence is TGTGCCAGCAGTGAAGAAGTAAGACAGGGACTGCAGCCCCAGCATTTT. It translates to CASSEEVRQGLQPQHF.

The chain couples TRBV3-1 (or the pseudogene TRBV3-2) to TRBJ1-4; D is ambiguous. Trimming left V 3 bases short and J 4 bases short, with 12 bases between. There are 15 residues in the CDR3. Per germline, CDR1 LGHDT and CDR2 YNNKEL (reference sequence). CDR3 DNA sequence: TGTGCCAGCAGCCAGGACCCAAACCTTAATGAAAAACTGTTTTTT. Translation: CASSQDPNLNEKLFF.

Details on this clone: The same CDR3 arises from other DNA sequences in this sample as well. The chain carries TRBV6-5 and TRBJ1-5; no clear D. V was shortened by 4 bases and J by 5 bases, with 6 bases between the two germline ends. The CDR3 totals 12 residues. Germline assignment: CDR1 MNHEY and CDR2 SVGAGI. CDR3 sequence (DNA): TGTGCCAGCAGTTCCGGGGATCAGCCCCAGCATTTT. Translating gives CASSSGDQPQHF.

The chain joins TRBV6-6 to TRBJ1-3; D is perhaps TRBD1 (5 bases). The CDR3 spans 15 residues. V was shortened by 3 bases and J by 1 base, with 10 bases between the two germline ends. CDR1 is MNHNY, CDR2 SVGAGI, per germline (reference sequence). CDR3 residues: CASSYGDGSGNTIYF. The DNA for the CDR3 is TGTGCCAGCAGTTATGGGGACGGTTCTGGAAACACCATATATTTT.

The chain links TRBV6-5 to TRBJ1-1; D is unresolved. Trimming shortened V by 2 bases and J by 2 bases, and 12 bases separated the two germline ends. Germline CDR1 reads MNHEY; CDR2 reads SVGAGI. The CDR3 is 15 residues long. The CDR3 region is CASSYGLLVNTEAFF. The CDR3 coding sequence is TGTGCCAGCAGTTACGGGTTATTGGTAAACACTGAAGCTTTCTTT.

The J gene is TRBJ2-7, the V gene TRBV19; the match to TRBD2 covers 8 bases. The V and J ends lost 4 bases and 5 bases, in that order; junction bases with no gene match: 10. CDR3 length equals 15 residues. Germline values: CDR1 LNHDA, CDR2 SQIVND (reference sequence). The chain's CDR3 is CASSSTSGPYDEQYF. The CDR3 region has the DNA TGTGCCAGTAGTAGTACTAGCGGTCCCTACGACGAGCAGTACTTC.

V and J are TRBV6-5 and TRBJ2-2, with a weak D call TRBD1 (5 bases). Germline V gene sequence: CDR1 MNHEY, CDR2 SVGAGI. The CDR3 is made up of 14 amino acids. The germline V and J ends were trimmed by 0 bases and 5 bases, with 7 bases remaining between them. This chain's CDR3 is CASSYSPGTGELFF. DNA of the CDR3: TGTGCCAGCAGTTACTCCCCAGGGACCGGGGAGCTGTTTTTT.

V is TRBV3-1 (or the pseudogene TRBV3-2) and J is TRBJ2-1; no reliable D call. This CDR3 comprises 12 residues. The germline CDR1 and CDR2 sequences are LGHDT and YNNKEL (reference sequence). Trimming cost V 4 bases and J 4 bases, with 5 bases left between them. The CDR3 spells CASSRLYNEQFF. The CDR3 DNA follows: TGTGCCAGCAGCCGACTGTACAATGAGCAGTTCTTC.

This clone was seen only once. The CDR3 spells CASSLTSGVETQYF. The CDR3, as DNA: TGCGCCAGCAGCTTGACTAGCGGGGTAGAGACCCAGTACTTC. The J gene is TRBJ2-5, the V gene TRBV5-1; 10 nucleotides match TRBD2. Germline V gene sequence: CDR1 SGHRS, CDR2 YFSETQ. The length of the CDR3 is 14 residues. The V segment lost 1 base and the J segment 4 bases; nucleotides outside the gene matches: 1.

This rearrangement joins TRBV25-1 to TRBJ1-2; D is unresolved. Germline loops: CDR1 MGHDK, CDR2 SYGVNS. The CDR3 loop spans 13 amino acids. V lost 1 base to trimming and J lost 8 bases, with 11 bases between them. CDR3 loop: CASSESWEGGYTF. The CDR3 DNA follows: TGTGCCAGCAGTGAATCTTGGGAGGGAGGCTACACCTTC.

The V call is TRBV3-1 (or the pseudogene TRBV3-2), the J call TRBJ1-5, with no clear D. The V end was cut by 4 bases, the J end by 6 bases, with 10 bases between. Germline V gene sequence: CDR1 LGHDT, CDR2 YNNKEL (reference sequence). This CDR3 region has 13 residues. CDR3 in amino acids: CASSPTGGQPQHF. DNA for the CDR3: TGTGCCAGCAGCCCGACTGGAGGTCAGCCCCAGCATTTT.

The chain joins TRBV27 to TRBJ1-2; D is unresolved. V lost 10 bases and J lost 4, with 13 bases in between. This CDR3 has 12 amino acids. Germline CDR1 is MNHEY and CDR2 is SMNVEV (reference sequence). The CDR3 region is CATLGSAYGYTF. For the CDR3, the DNA is TGTGCCACTTTAGGATCCGCCTATGGCTACACCTTC.